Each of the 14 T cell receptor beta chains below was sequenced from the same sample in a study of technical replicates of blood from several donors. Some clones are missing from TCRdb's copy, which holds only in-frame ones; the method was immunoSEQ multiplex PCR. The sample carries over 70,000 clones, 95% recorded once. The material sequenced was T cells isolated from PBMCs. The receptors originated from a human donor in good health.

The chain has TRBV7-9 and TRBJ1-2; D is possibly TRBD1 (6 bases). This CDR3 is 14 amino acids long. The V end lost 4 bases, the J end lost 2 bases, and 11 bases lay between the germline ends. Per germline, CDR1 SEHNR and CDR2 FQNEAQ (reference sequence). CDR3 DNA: TGTGCCAGCAGCTACTCCGGGACAAACTATGGCTACACCTTC. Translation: CASSYSGTNYGYTF.

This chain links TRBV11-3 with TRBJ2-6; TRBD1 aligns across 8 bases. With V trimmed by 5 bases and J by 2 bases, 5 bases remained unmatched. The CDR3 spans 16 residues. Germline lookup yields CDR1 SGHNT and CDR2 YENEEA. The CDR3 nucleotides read TGTGCCAGCAGCAGGACAGGGCCGACTGGGGCCAACGTCCTGACTTTC. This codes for CASSRTGPTGANVLTF.

CDR3 in DNA: TGTGCCAGCAGCGTCGGACAGGGGGGGCCCTATGGCTACACCTTC. Amino acids: CASSVGQGGPYGYTF. V gene TRBV9 combines with J gene TRBJ1-2, with TRBD1 identical over 10 bases. Germline lookup yields CDR1 SGDLS and CDR2 YYNGEE. Trimming removed 2 bases from V and 4 bases from J; junction bases left unmatched: 5. CDR3 size: 15 residues. The whole variable domain, filled in from reference TRBV9 and TRBJ1-2, reads DSGVTQTPKHLITATGQRVTLRCSPRSGDLSVYWYQQSLDQGLQFLIQYYNGEERAKGNILERFSAQQFPDLHSELNLSSLELGDSALYFCASSVGQGGPYGYTFGSGTRLTVV.

The CDR3 loop is CASSSSSGGSYEQYF. The CDR3 nucleotides read TGTGCCAGCAGTTCCTCTAGCGGGGGCTCCTACGAGCAGTACTTC. The chain joins TRBV6-5 to TRBJ2-7, with 10 bases matching TRBD2. J lost 0 bases, V lost 4 bases, and 3 bases had no gene match. Germline CDR1 reads MNHEY; CDR2 reads SVGAGI. The CDR3 length is 15 residues.

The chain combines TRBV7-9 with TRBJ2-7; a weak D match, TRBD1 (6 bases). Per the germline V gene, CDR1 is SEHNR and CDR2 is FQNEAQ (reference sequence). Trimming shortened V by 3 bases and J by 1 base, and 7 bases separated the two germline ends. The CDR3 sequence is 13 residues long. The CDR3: CASSFTGSYEQYF. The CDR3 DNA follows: TGTGCCAGCAGCTTCACAGGGTCCTACGAGCAGTACTTC.

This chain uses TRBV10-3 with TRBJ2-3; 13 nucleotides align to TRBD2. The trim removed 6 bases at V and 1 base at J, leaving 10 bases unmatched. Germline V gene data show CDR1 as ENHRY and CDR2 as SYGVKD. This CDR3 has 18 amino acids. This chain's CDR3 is CAIRVTSGRVGGTDTQYF. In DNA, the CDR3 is TGTGCCATCAGAGTCACTAGCGGGAGGGTCGGGGGCACAGATACGCAGTATTTT.

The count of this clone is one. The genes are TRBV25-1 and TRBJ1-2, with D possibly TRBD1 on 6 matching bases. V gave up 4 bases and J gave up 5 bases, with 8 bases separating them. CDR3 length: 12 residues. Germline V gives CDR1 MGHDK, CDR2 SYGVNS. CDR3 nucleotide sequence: TGTGCCAGCAGTGGGACAGTTTATGGCTACACCTTC. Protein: CASSGTVYGYTF.

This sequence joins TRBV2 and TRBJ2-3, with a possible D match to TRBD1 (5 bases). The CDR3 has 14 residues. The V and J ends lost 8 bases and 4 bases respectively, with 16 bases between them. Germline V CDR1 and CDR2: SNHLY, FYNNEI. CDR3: CASRRRQYADTQYF. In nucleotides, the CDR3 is TGTGCCAGCCGAAGACGACAGTACGCAGATACGCAGTATTTT.

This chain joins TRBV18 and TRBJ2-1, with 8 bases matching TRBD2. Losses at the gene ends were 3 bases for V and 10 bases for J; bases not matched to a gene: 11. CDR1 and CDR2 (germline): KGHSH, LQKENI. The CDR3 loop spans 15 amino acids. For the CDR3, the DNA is TGTGCCAGCTCACCCTCTTCCGGGACTAGTATGGAGCAGTTCTTC. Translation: CASSPSSGTSMEQFF.

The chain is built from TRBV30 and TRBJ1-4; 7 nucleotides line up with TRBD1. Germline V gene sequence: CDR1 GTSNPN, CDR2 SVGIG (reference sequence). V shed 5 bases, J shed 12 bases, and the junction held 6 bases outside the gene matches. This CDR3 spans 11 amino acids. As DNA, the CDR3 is TGTGCCTGGGAGGACAGGTTTGAACTGTTTTTT. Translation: CAWEDRFELFF.

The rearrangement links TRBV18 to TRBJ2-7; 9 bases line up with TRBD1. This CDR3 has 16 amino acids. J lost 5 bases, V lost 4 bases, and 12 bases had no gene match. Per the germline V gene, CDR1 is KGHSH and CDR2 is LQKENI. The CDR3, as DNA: TGTGCCAGCTCACGCAGGTCCGGGACAGGGTGGGACGAGCAGTACTTC. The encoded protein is CASSRRSGTGWDEQYF.

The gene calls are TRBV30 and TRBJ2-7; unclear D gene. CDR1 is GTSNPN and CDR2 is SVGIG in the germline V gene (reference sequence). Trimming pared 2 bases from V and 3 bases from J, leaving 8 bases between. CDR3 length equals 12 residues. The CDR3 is CAWSQAIYEQYF. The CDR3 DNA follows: TGTGCCTGGAGTCAAGCTATCTACGAGCAGTACTTC.

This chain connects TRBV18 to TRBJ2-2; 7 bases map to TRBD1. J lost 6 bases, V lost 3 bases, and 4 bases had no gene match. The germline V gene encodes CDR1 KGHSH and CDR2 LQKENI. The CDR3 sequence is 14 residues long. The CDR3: CASSPRQGSGELFF. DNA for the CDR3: TGTGCCAGCTCACCTCGACAGGGATCCGGGGAGCTGTTTTTT. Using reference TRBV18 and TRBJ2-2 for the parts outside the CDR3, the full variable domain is NAGVMQNPRHLVRRRGQEARLRCSPMKGHSHVYWYRQLPEEGLKFMVYLQKENIIDESGMPKERFSAEFPKEGPSILRIQQVVRGDSAAYFCASSPRQGSGELFFGEGSRLTVL.

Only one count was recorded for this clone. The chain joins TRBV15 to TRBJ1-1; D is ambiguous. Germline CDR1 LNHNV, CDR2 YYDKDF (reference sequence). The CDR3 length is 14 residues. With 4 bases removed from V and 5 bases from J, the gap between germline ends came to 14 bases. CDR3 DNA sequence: TGTGCCACCAGCATGGCCCCCTTCCGAACTGAAGCTTTCTTT. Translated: CATSMAPFRTEAFF.